The present T cell receptor (beta chain) was sequenced within a study of blood T cells in healthy people across ages. Next came a second PCR, run for about 7 to 12 cycles, which used a sample-barcoded 5' primer along with a J-beta primer mix. TCRdb reprocessed the 5' RACE reads via MiXCR and lists one record per CDR3 protein. The table includes under 1 million distinct CDR3 sequences, about 42% detected once. Donors gave around 10 milliliters of peripheral blood apiece. The CDR3 is 12 amino acids. Germline-derived CDR1 and CDR2 are MNHEY and SMNVEV (reference sequence). The V end was cut by 5 bases, the J end by 13 bases, with 17 bases between.

The genes are TRBV27 and TRBJ2-5, with D perhaps being TRBD1 or TRBD2 (6 bases each). The sequenced sample was blood. The TCR was taken from a man aged 60 to 69 in good health. CDR3 protein: CASSPPRGRPYF. The CDR3 DNA reads TGTGCCAGCAGTCCCCCCCGGGGGCGCCCGTACTTC.